The rows below give T cell receptor beta chains drawn from one sample of a study of T cell responses to AZD1222 COVID-19 vaccine. TCRdb's table, derived via immunoSEQ multiplex PCR, lists solely in-frame clones and lacks some. The table records over 150,000 clones, roughly 91% of them present only once. The sample here was peripheral blood, taken 28 days after the second dose of the MenACWY control vaccine. These receptors were collected from an adult who received the MenACWY meningococcal vaccine as a control. Both conserved end residues are part of each CDR3. Each record gives: V gene, D gene, J gene, clone size, CDR3 protein, CDR3 DNA. D genes are given only for firm matches. A row's size may be missing; if present it is once, few, many or a size class.

V: TRBV7-2; D: TRBD1; J: TRBJ2-7; size: NA; CDR3: CASLGGTGPYEQYF; DNA: TGTGCCAGCTTAGGAGGGACAGGCCCCTACGAGCAGTACTTC
V: TRBV3-1/TRBV3-2; D: NA; J: TRBJ1-4; size: NA; CDR3: CASSQRANEKLFF; DNA: TGTGCCAGCAGCCAAAGAGCTAATGAAAAACTGTTTTTT
V: TRBV5-4; D: NA; J: TRBJ2-2; size: NA; CDR3: CASSLGGRTHTGELFF; DNA: TGTGCCAGCAGCTTGGGGGGGAGGACCCACACCGGGGAGCTGTTTTTT
V: TRBV7-2; D: NA; J: TRBJ2-7; size: NA; CDR3: CASSLGNLYEQYF; DNA: TGTGCCAGCAGCCTAGGGAATCTGTACGAGCAGTACTTC
V: TRBV12-3/TRBV12-4; D: NA; J: TRBJ2-1; size: NA; CDR3: CASSLATGNEQFF; DNA: TGTGCCAGCAGTTTAGCCACAGGGAATGAGCAGTTCTTC
V: TRBV30; D: NA; J: TRBJ1-5; size: NA; CDR3: CAWSGQGYQPQHF; DNA: TGTGCCTGGAGTGGACAAGGGTATCAGCCCCAGCATTTT
V: TRBV7-9; D: NA; J: TRBJ1-6; size: few; CDR3: CASSTDRNSPLHF; DNA: TGTGCCAGCAGCACAGACAGGAATTCACCCCTCCACTTT
V: TRBV6-5; D: TRBD1; J: TRBJ2-4; size: once; CDR3: CASRNAGTGKNIQYF; DNA: TGTGCCAGCAGAAATGCCGGGACAGGGAAAAACATTCAGTACTTC
V: TRBV14; D: NA; J: TRBJ1-2; size: few; CDR3: CASSQGSGYYGYTF; DNA: TGTGCCAGCAGCCAAGGGTCAGGATACTATGGCTACACCTTC
V: TRBV2; D: NA; J: TRBJ1-6; size: NA; CDR3: CASSAPPGSPLHF; DNA: TGTGCCAGCAGCGCCCCCCCGGGCTCACCCCTCCACTTT
V: TRBV19; D: NA; J: TRBJ1-1; size: NA; CDR3: CASSIRNGGAEAFF; DNA: TGTGCCAGTAGTATTCGGAACGGGGGAGCTGAAGCTTTCTTT
V: TRBV6-5; D: NA; J: TRBJ1-4; size: NA; CDR3: CACRAGKEKLFF; DNA: TGTGCCTGCCGGGCAGGGAAGGAAAAACTGTTTTTT
V: TRBV7-3; D: TRBD1; J: TRBJ2-2; size: NA; CDR3: CASSSADRVGTGELFF; DNA: TGTGCCAGCAGCTCTGCCGACAGGGTCGGGACCGGGGAGCTGTTTTTT
V: TRBV3-1/TRBV3-2; D: NA; J: TRBJ1-6; size: NA; CDR3: CASKQGNNSPLHF; DNA: TGTGCCAGCAAACAGGGAAATAATTCACCCCTCCACTTT
V: TRBV18; D: NA; J: TRBJ1-1; size: once; CDR3: CASSGGGGTEAFF; DNA: TGTGCCAGCTCTGGCGGGGGCGGCACTGAAGCTTTCTTT
V: TRBV7-2; D: TRBD1; J: TRBJ2-5; size: NA; CDR3: CASSLGRGQETQYF; DNA: TGTGCCAGCAGCTTAGGCAGGGGGCAAGAGACCCAGTACTTC
V: TRBV2; D: NA; J: TRBJ2-5; size: NA; CDR3: CASSDRGSPETQYF; DNA: TGTGCCAGCAGTGATCGGGGGTCCCCTGAGACCCAGTACTTC
V: TRBV7-9; D: TRBD1; J: TRBJ2-7; size: NA; CDR3: CASSFGQGAGEQYF; DNA: TGTGCCAGCAGCTTCGGACAGGGGGCGGGCGAGCAGTACTTC
V: TRBV18; D: TRBD1; J: TRBJ1-2; size: NA; CDR3: CASSPGTGGPKLSYTF; DNA: TGTGCCAGCTCACCAGGGACAGGGGGCCCCAAGCTGAGCTACACCTTC
V: TRBV18; D: NA; J: TRBJ2-1; size: NA; CDR3: CASSPLADEQFF; DNA: TGTGCCAGCTCACCCCTTGCCGATGAGCAGTTCTTC
V: TRBV9; D: NA; J: TRBJ2-3; size: few; CDR3: CASSVETGGPDTQYF; DNA: TGTGCCAGCAGCGTCGAGACGGGGGGCCCAGATACGCAGTATTTT
V: TRBV5-4; D: TRBD1; J: TRBJ2-3; size: NA; CDR3: CASSRGGADTQYF; DNA: TGTGCCAGCAGCCGAGGGGGCGCAGATACGCAGTATTTT
V: TRBV6-5; D: TRBD1; J: TRBJ2-4; size: NA; CDR3: CASRSTGGKNIQYF; DNA: TGTGCCAGTAGATCAACAGGGGGCAAAAACATTCAGTACTTC
V: TRBV7-8; D: TRBD1; J: TRBJ1-5; size: few; CDR3: CASSPRGLNQPQHF; DNA: TGTGCCAGCAGCCCCAGGGGGCTGAATCAGCCCCAGCATTTT
V: TRBV7-9; D: TRBD2; J: TRBJ2-7; size: NA; CDR3: CASSPGLSYEQYF; DNA: TGTGCCAGCAGCCCGGGACTATCCTACGAGCAGTACTTC
V: TRBV18; D: TRBD1; J: TRBJ2-2; size: once; CDR3: CASSLQGAGELFF; DNA: TGTGCCAGCTCACTACAGGGGGCCGGGGAGCTGTTTTTT
V: TRBV28; D: NA; J: TRBJ1-2; size: NA; CDR3: CASTLPLGQGSSVGYGYTF; DNA: TGTGCCAGCACTCTTCCCCTGGGGCAGGGTAGTTCGGTTGGCTATGGCTACACCTTC
V: TRBV3-1/TRBV3-2; D: NA; J: TRBJ2-7; size: NA; CDR3: CASSQSNYEQYF; DNA: TGTGCCAGCAGCCAATCAAACTACGAGCAGTACTTC
V: TRBV30; D: NA; J: TRBJ2-5; size: NA; CDR3: CAWSVAVSGKTQYF; DNA: TGTGCCTGGAGTGTAGCTGTCAGCGGAAAGACCCAGTACTTC
V: TRBV29-1; D: TRBD1; J: TRBJ1-4; size: NA; CDR3: CSVAGGNEKLFF; DNA: TGCAGCGTTGCAGGGGGTAATGAAAAACTGTTTTTT
V: TRBV3-1/TRBV3-2; D: NA; J: TRBJ1-1; size: NA; CDR3: CASSPRTIMNTEAFF; DNA: TGTGCCAGCAGCCCTCGGACTATTATGAACACTGAAGCTTTCTTT
V: TRBV23-1; D: NA; J: TRBJ2-3; size: NA; CDR3: CASSRADTTSTDTQYF; DNA: TGCGCCAGCAGTCGAGCGGACACCACTAGCACAGATACGCAGTATTTT
V: TRBV2; D: NA; J: TRBJ1-1; size: NA; CDR3: CASSMDGNTEAFF; DNA: TGTGCCAGCAGTATGGACGGGAACACTGAAGCTTTCTTT
V: TRBV2; D: NA; J: TRBJ1-4; size: NA; CDR3: CASRGGNEKLFF; DNA: TGTGCCAGCAGAGGGGGGAATGAAAAACTGTTTTTT
V: TRBV7-9; D: TRBD1; J: TRBJ1-1; size: NA; CDR3: CASSSYRGPEAFF; DNA: TGTGCCAGCAGCTCTTACAGGGGGCCTGAAGCTTTCTTT
V: TRBV6-2/TRBV6-3; D: NA; J: TRBJ2-7; size: NA; CDR3: CASSYPTSLTGRYEQYF; DNA: TGTGCCAGCAGTTATCCCACCTCCCTCACAGGGAGGTACGAGCAGTACTTC
V: TRBV11-2; D: NA; J: TRBJ1-6; size: NA; CDR3: CASSFRTGLNSPLHF; DNA: TGTGCCAGCAGCTTTCGAACAGGGCTAAATTCACCCCTCCACTTT
V: TRBV15; D: TRBD1; J: TRBJ1-2; size: once; CDR3: CATSRAGQGRGGYTF; DNA: TGTGCCACCAGCAGAGCGGGACAGGGACGTGGGGGCTACACCTTC
V: TRBV5-1; D: NA; J: TRBJ1-5; size: NA; CDR3: CASSLEGGSQPQHF; DNA: TGCGCCAGCAGCTTGGAAGGGGGGAGTCAGCCCCAGCATTTT
V: TRBV19; D: NA; J: TRBJ1-5; size: NA; CDR3: CASSIDRSSNQPQHF; DNA: TGTGCCAGTAGTATAGATAGGAGTAGCAATCAGCCCCAGCATTTT
V: TRBV3-1/TRBV3-2; D: NA; J: TRBJ2-5; size: NA; CDR3: CASTRGWGIRETQYF; DNA: TGTGCCAGCACCAGAGGTTGGGGGATCAGGGAGACCCAGTACTTC
V: TRBV2; D: NA; J: TRBJ1-6; size: NA; CDR3: CASRLDSSSYNSPLHF; DNA: TGTGCCAGCAGACTGGACAGTAGCTCCTATAATTCACCCCTCCACTTT
V: TRBV4-1; D: NA; J: TRBJ1-2; size: few; CDR3: CASSQDPWTRRYGYTF; DNA: TGCGCCAGCAGCCAAGATCCCTGGACCCGGCGGTATGGCTACACCTTC
V: TRBV6-5; D: NA; J: TRBJ1-2; size: NA; CDR3: CASSYSGRYGYTF; DNA: TGTGCCAGCAGTTACTCGGGACGCTATGGCTACACCTTC
V: TRBV11-2; D: TRBD2; J: TRBJ2-7; size: NA; CDR3: CASSTPGTSGTYEQYF; DNA: TGTGCCAGCAGCACCCCCGGGACTAGCGGGACCTACGAGCAGTACTTC
V: TRBV4-3; D: NA; J: TRBJ1-2; size: once; CDR3: CASSQPGGSSGYTF; DNA: TGCGCCAGCAGCCAACCGGGAGGCTCGAGCGGCTACACCTTC
V: TRBV6-5; D: TRBD1; J: TRBJ1-3; size: once; CDR3: CASRPRTGPGNTIYF; DNA: TGTGCCAGCAGACCGAGGACAGGGCCTGGAAACACCATATATTTT
V: TRBV7-8; D: TRBD1; J: TRBJ1-5; size: NA; CDR3: CASSLPRGTQPQHF; DNA: TGTGCCAGCAGCCTACCCAGGGGGACTCAGCCCCAGCATTTT
V: TRBV6-2/TRBV6-3; D: NA; J: TRBJ2-7; size: few; CDR3: CASSYEGIEQYF; DNA: TGTGCCAGCAGTTATGAGGGGATCGAGCAGTACTTC
V: TRBV5-5; D: TRBD2; J: TRBJ2-3; size: NA; CDR3: CASSPTTSGGTDTQYF; DNA: TGTGCCAGCAGCCCTACGACTAGCGGGGGCACAGATACGCAGTATTTT
V: TRBV28; D: NA; J: TRBJ2-4; size: NA; CDR3: CAVGLWRDF; DNA: TGTGCCGTAGGGCTGTGGAGAGACTTC
V: TRBV19; D: NA; J: TRBJ1-2; size: NA; CDR3: CASSIGGSYGYTF; DNA: TGTGCCAGTAGTATAGGAGGGAGCTATGGCTACACCTTC
V: TRBV5-4; D: TRBD2; J: TRBJ2-1; size: NA; CDR3: CASSLMVFAAGGDNEQFF; DNA: TGTGCCAGCAGCTTGATGGTTTTCGCGGCGGGGGGTGACAATGAGCAGTTCTTC
V: TRBV6-5; D: TRBD1; J: TRBJ1-2; size: NA; CDR3: CASRLRGPSGYTF; DNA: TGTGCCAGCAGACTCAGGGGGCCCAGTGGCTACACCTTC
V: TRBV28; D: NA; J: TRBJ2-2; size: NA; CDR3: CASSSPAFANTGELFF; DNA: TGTGCCAGCAGTAGCCCCGCGTTCGCGAACACCGGGGAGCTGTTTTTT
V: TRBV14; D: NA; J: TRBJ1-2; size: NA; CDR3: CASSQDWVGQLYGYTF; DNA: TGTGCCAGCAGCCAAGATTGGGTAGGGCAGCTCTATGGCTACACCTTC
V: TRBV12-5; D: NA; J: TRBJ2-1; size: NA; CDR3: CASGLPVYYNDEQFF; DNA: TGTGCTAGTGGTTTGCCAGTCTACTATAATGATGAGCAGTTCTTC
V: TRBV10-2; D: NA; J: TRBJ1-6; size: NA; CDR3: CASSEPGSYNSPLHF; DNA: TGCGCCAGCAGTGAGCCAGGGTCCTATAATTCACCCCTCCACTTT